These 23 T cell receptor beta chains were sequenced from one sample in a study of CD8 T cells in ankylosing spondylitis. TCRdb redid the calling of the 5' RACE reads with MiXCR, one entry per CDR3 protein. The data hold 130,000 or so distinct CDR3 sequences, with over 6% observed a single time. Material: blood, either unsorted or a sorted T cell fraction (not recorded which). These receptors were obtained from a male donor with ankylosing spondylitis or in good health (not recorded which).

This clonotype was observed at least ten times. Here the CDR3 reads CASSLAKTHNTGELFF. CDR3 nucleotide sequence: TGTGCCAGCAGCTTAGCAAAGACCCACAACACCGGGGAGCTGTTTTTT. V usage is TRBV7-2 and J usage is TRBJ2-2; unclear D gene. Per germline, CDR1 SGHTA and CDR2 FQGNSA. The germline V and J ends were trimmed by 0 bases and 2 bases, with 10 bases remaining between them. CDR3 length: 16 residues.

The rearrangement uses TRBV20-1 and TRBJ1-4, with D uncertain. The length of the CDR3 is 13 residues. The germline V gene has CDR1 DFQATT and CDR2 SNEGSKA (reference sequence). V was pared by 6 bases and J by 8 bases, with 16 bases between. The CDR3 sequence is CSARVAVEEKLFF. The CDR3 DNA reads TGCAGTGCCCGGGTCGCGGTGGAGGAAAAACTGTTTTTT.

The sample holds many counts of this clonotype. CDR3 residues: CASSSRQDNSPLHF. The CDR3 region has the DNA TGTGCCAGCAGCTCCCGACAGGATAATTCACCCCTCCACTTT. The rearrangement joins TRBV13 to TRBJ1-6; the D gene is possibly TRBD1 (6 bases). The CDR3 runs to 14 residues. V lost 4 bases and J lost 5, with 9 bases in between. Germline CDR1 PRHDT, CDR2 FYEKMQ (reference sequence).

This clonotype came up many times. The chain uses TRBV5-6 and TRBJ2-5; 12 nucleotides line up with TRBD1. This CDR3 has 16 residues. Germline CDR1 is SGHDT and CDR2 is YYEEEE. V dropped 3 bases and J dropped 5; count of bases not matched to a gene: 8. CDR3 in amino acids: CASSSPGQGALETQYF. The CDR3 DNA sequence: TGTGCCAGCAGCTCCCCGGGACAGGGGGCGCTGGAGACCCAGTACTTC.

This clonotype was seen a handful of times. A read error may be the cause here, since a much bigger clone is one base away. The chain joins TRBV5-1 to TRBJ1-1; unclear D gene. Germline V CDR1 and CDR2: SGHRS, YFSETQ. The CDR3 has 13 residues. V was clipped by 4 bases and J by 1 base, with 8 bases between them. Here the CDR3 DNA reads TGCGCCAGCAGCGAGGACGGGAACACTGAAGCTTTCTTT. Amino acid sequence: CASSEDGNTEAFF.

The chain uses TRBV5-6 and TRBJ2-1; D ambiguous. Germline loops: CDR1 SGHDT, CDR2 YYEEEE. CDR3 length: 15 amino acids. The ends were cut back, 9 bases at V and 7 bases at J, with 23 bases in the middle. In nucleotides, the CDR3 is TGTGCCATGGGCCCCGGTCTCCTATGGCATAATGAGCAGTTCTTC. This translates into CAMGPGLLWHNEQFF.

This clonotype was seen ten or more times. This chain connects TRBV20-1 to TRBJ1-4; D not resolved. The CDR3 is 10 amino acids. Trimming shortened V by 6 bases and J by 7 bases, and 6 bases separated the two germline ends. Germline V lookup: CDR1 DFQATT, CDR2 SNEGSKA (reference sequence). The CDR3 is CSARREKLFF. The CDR3 DNA sequence: TGCAGTGCGAGGCGTGAAAAACTGTTTTTT.

J is TRBJ2-1 and V is TRBV11-2, with D perhaps TRBD1 or TRBD2 (5 bases each). Between the trimmed V and J ends, which lost 0 bases and 12 bases, there was a span of 12 bases. Germline CDR1 and CDR2: SGHAT and FQNNGV. The length of the CDR3 is 13 residues. CDR3: CASSLDVGVGQFF. The CDR3 DNA reads as TGTGCCAGCAGCTTAGATGTGGGGGTGGGGCAGTTCTTC.

There are many counts of this clonotype. The chain employs TRBV29-1 and TRBJ2-7; 12 nucleotides agree with TRBD2. The germline V gene has CDR1 SQVTM and CDR2 ANQGSEA. J gave up 0 bases and V 7 bases, and 4 bases lay outside the gene matches. The CDR3 totals 14 residues. Here the CDR3 reads CSARTSGDSYEQYF. CDR3 sequence (DNA): TGCAGCGCCCGGACTAGCGGGGACTCCTACGAGCAGTACTTC.

The J gene is TRBJ2-5, the V gene TRBV5-1; D perhaps matches TRBD1 (5 bases). The germline V and J ends were trimmed by 0 bases and 2 bases, with 8 bases remaining between them. The length of the CDR3 is 14 residues. The V gene's germline CDR1 is SGHRS and CDR2 YFSETQ. CDR3 nucleotide sequence: TGCGCCAGCAGCTTGGGGGCAGGGCAAGAGACCCAGTACTTC. This translates into CASSLGAGQETQYF.

This clonotype came up many times. This chain connects TRBV5-1 to TRBJ2-3; D remains unclear. Germline V gives CDR1 SGHRS, CDR2 YFSETQ. V shed 1 base and J shed 3 bases, with 6 bases lying between them. CDR3 length: 13 residues. The CDR3 loop is CASSLYQTDTQYF. The CDR3 bases are TGCGCCAGCAGCTTGTACCAAACAGATACGCAGTATTTT.

The table lists this clonotype with many counts. The CDR3: CSAGRDGNSYEQYF. As DNA, the CDR3 is TGCAGTGCTGGTAGGGACGGGAACTCCTACGAGCAGTACTTC. The rearrangement links TRBV20-1 to TRBJ2-7, with D perhaps being TRBD1 or TRBD2 (5 bases each). V was clipped by 5 bases and J by 0 bases, with 14 bases between them. This CDR3 has 14 amino acids. CDR1 and CDR2 from the germline V gene are DFQATT and SNEGSKA (reference sequence).

This clonotype was seen a few times. This chain links TRBV24-1 with TRBJ1-1; no clear D. The V end was cut by 3 bases, the J end by 6 bases, with 13 bases between. Per germline, CDR1 KGHDR and CDR2 SFDVKD. The length of the CDR3 is 14 residues. The CDR3 DNA is TGTGCCACCAGTGATAAGGAGGGTCCCGCTGAAGCTTTCTTT. Translated: CATSDKEGPAEAFF.

There are many counts of this clonotype. The chain uses TRBV12-3 or TRBV12-4 and TRBJ2-3; TRBD2 matches 12 bases. With 6 bases clipped from V and 3 bases from J, the junction kept 16 bases outside the gene matches. This CDR3 has 19 residues. CDR3 sequence (DNA): TGTGCCAGCAGCCTAGCGGGGACAGGACTAGCGGGGCCAACAGATACGCAGTATTTT. Translating gives CASSLAGTGLAGPTDTQYF.

The chain recombines TRBV20-1 with TRBJ2-7, with 9 bases identical to TRBD2. The CDR3 loop spans 16 amino acids. V lost 4 bases to trimming and J lost 0 bases; unmatched junction nucleotides: 10. In germline, CDR1 is DFQATT, CDR2 SNEGSKA (reference sequence). CDR3: CSAKLSSGVSSYEQYF. CDR3 nucleotides: TGCAGTGCTAAACTGTCTAGCGGGGTTTCCTCCTACGAGCAGTACTTC.

V is TRBV20-1 and J is TRBJ1-2; D remains unclear. Germline V lookup: CDR1 DFQATT, CDR2 SNEGSKA (reference sequence). This CDR3 has 9 residues. The V and J ends lost 5 bases and 8 bases respectively, with 6 bases between them. The CDR3 here is CSAAKGYTF. The CDR3 DNA reads as TGCAGTGCTGCCAAGGGCTACACCTTC.

A few counts support this clonotype. The gene calls are TRBV19 and TRBJ2-2, with 9 bases identical to TRBD1. Germline V gene sequence: CDR1 LNHDA, CDR2 SQIVND (reference sequence). The V segment lost 7 bases and the J segment 8 bases; nucleotides outside the gene matches: 11. CDR3 length: 15 amino acids. The CDR3 region is CASTKEGQGVGELFF. CDR3 coding DNA: TGTGCCAGTACAAAGGAGGGACAGGGTGTAGGGGAGCTGTTTTTT.

This clonotype has at least ten counts. This chain links TRBV6-5 with TRBJ1-2; D unresolved. Trimming removed 6 bases at V and 0 bases at J, with 5 bases between. This CDR3 spans 12 amino acids. In germline, CDR1 is MNHEY, CDR2 SVGAGI. CDR3 in amino acids: CASRGPNYGYTF. DNA of the CDR3: TGTGCCAGCAGAGGCCCTAACTATGGCTACACCTTC.

This clonotype was seen ten or more times. The chain uses TRBV7-2 and TRBJ2-7; D not resolved. Germline V gives CDR1 SGHTA, CDR2 FQGNSA. The ends were cut back, 1 base at V and 2 bases at J, with 12 bases in the middle. This CDR3 comprises 15 residues. Here the CDR3 reads CASSLDSRFPYEQYF. The CDR3 nucleotides are TGTGCCAGCAGCTTAGATTCCAGGTTCCCCTACGAGCAGTACTTC.

This clonotype occurred many times. This rearrangement joins TRBV20-1 to TRBJ2-3; D perhaps matches TRBD1 (6 bases). The CDR3 runs to 15 residues. CDR1 is DFQATT, CDR2 SNEGSKA, per germline (reference sequence). V gave up 2 bases and J gave up 1 base, with 13 bases separating them. CDR3 protein: CSARSGAGGTDTQYF. The CDR3 nucleotides are TGCAGTGCTAGATCTGGGGCAGGGGGCACAGATACGCAGTATTTT.

This clonotype is labeled as medium-sized. The chain is built from TRBV20-1 and TRBJ2-7, with D possibly matching TRBD2 (5 bases). The CDR3 runs 14 residues. Germline V gene data show CDR1 as DFQATT and CDR2 as SNEGSKA (reference sequence). V lost 0 bases and J 3 bases, leaving 12 bases between the germline ends. As DNA, the CDR3 is TGCAGTGCTAGAGAGGCTAGCACCTACTACGAGCAGTACTTC. Amino acid sequence: CSAREASTYYEQYF.

This clonotype was picked up many times. The chain employs TRBV20-1 and TRBJ2-3; 10 bases line up with TRBD2. Germline CDR1 DFQATT, CDR2 SNEGSKA (reference sequence). Trimming cost V 5 bases and J 6 bases; bases outside gene matches: 11. This CDR3 region has 15 residues. The CDR3 coding sequence is TGCAGTGCTCGATTCTCTAGCGGGAGAACCGATACGCAGTATTTT. It yields the protein CSARFSSGRTDTQYF.

In its sample, this clonotype was seen many times. The V and J genes are TRBV5-1 and TRBJ2-6, with D tentatively TRBD2 (5 bases). V was clipped by 3 bases and J by 4 bases, with 8 bases between them. The germline V gene encodes CDR1 SGHRS and CDR2 YFSETQ. The CDR3 consists of 14 residues. The CDR3 loop reads CASSWTVGANVLTF. CDR3 nucleotides: TGCGCCAGCAGCTGGACTGTGGGGGCCAACGTCCTGACTTTC.